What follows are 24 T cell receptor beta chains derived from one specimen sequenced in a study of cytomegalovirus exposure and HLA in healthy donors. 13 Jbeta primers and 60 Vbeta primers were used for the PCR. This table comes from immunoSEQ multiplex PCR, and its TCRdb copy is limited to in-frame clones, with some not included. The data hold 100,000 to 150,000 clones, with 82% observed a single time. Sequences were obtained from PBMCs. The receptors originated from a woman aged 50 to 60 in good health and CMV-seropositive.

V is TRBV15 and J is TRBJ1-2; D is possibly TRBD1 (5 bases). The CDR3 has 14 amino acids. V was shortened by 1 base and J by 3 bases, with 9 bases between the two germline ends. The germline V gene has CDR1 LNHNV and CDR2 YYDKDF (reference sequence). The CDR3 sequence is CATSRGQPDYGYTF. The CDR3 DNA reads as TGTGCCACCAGCAGAGGACAGCCGGACTATGGCTACACCTTC.

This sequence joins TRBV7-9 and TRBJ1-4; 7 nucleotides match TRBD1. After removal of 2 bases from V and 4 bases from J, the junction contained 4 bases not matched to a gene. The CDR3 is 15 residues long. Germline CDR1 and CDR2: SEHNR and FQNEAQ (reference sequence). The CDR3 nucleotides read TGTGCCAGCAGCTTAAAGGGGGCTGGTAATGAAAAACTGTTTTTT. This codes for CASSLKGAGNEKLFF.

DNA for the CDR3: TGTGCCAGTAGTAGACGACAGGGGAACACTGAAGCTTTCTTT. It codes for CASSRRQGNTEAFF. The chain joins TRBV19 to TRBJ1-1; 7 nucleotides agree with TRBD1. V lost 4 bases and J lost 1; bases outside the gene matches: 3. There are 14 residues in the CDR3. Germline-derived CDR1 and CDR2 are LNHDA and SQIVND (reference sequence).

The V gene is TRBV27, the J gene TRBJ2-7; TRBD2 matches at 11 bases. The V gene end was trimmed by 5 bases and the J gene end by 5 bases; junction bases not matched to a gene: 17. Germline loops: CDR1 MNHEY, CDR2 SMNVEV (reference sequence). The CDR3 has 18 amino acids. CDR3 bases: TGTGCCAGCAGTCCCCTAATAGCGGGAGGGCCAAAACTGGACGAGCAGTACTTC. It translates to CASSPLIAGGPKLDEQYF.

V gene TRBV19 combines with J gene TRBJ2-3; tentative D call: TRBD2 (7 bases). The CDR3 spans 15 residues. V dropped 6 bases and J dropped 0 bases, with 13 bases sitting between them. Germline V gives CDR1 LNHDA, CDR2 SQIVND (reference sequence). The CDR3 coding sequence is TGTGCCAGTAGAATGGCGGGGGCTAGCACAGATACGCAGTATTTT. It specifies CASRMAGASTDTQYF.

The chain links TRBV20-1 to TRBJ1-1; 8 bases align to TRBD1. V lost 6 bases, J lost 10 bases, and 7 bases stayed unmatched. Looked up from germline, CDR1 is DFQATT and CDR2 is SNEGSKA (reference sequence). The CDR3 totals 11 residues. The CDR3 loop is CSATHQGAAFF. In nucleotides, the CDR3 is TGCAGTGCCACCCACCAGGGGGCAGCTTTCTTT.

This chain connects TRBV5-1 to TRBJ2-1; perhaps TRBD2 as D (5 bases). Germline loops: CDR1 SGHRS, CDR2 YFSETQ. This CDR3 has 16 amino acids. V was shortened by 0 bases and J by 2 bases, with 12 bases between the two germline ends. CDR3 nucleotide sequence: TGCGCCAGCAGCTTGGAAGGGAGCACGACCTACAATGAGCAGTTCTTC. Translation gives CASSLEGSTTYNEQFF.

CDR3 sequence: CASSTWTGGTEAFF. For the CDR3, the DNA is TGTGCCAGTAGTACGTGGACAGGCGGCACTGAAGCTTTCTTT. J is TRBJ1-1 and V is TRBV19; 7 bases line up with TRBD1. Germline V gene sequence: CDR1 LNHDA, CDR2 SQIVND (reference sequence). With 4 bases clipped from V and 4 bases from J, the junction kept 6 bases outside the gene matches. The length of the CDR3 is 14 residues.

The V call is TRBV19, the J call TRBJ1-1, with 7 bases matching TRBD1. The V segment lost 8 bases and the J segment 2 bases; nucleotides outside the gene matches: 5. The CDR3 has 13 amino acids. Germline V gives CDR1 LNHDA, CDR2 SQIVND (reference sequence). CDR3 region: CASRRQGNTEAFF. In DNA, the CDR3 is TGTGCCAGTCGTCGACAGGGAAACACTGAAGCTTTCTTT.

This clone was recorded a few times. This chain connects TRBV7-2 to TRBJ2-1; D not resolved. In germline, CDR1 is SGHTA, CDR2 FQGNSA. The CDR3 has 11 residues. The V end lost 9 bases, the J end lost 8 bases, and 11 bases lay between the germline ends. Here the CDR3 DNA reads TGTGCCAGTCTCCTGAGCCATGAGCAGTTCTTC. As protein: CASLLSHEQFF.

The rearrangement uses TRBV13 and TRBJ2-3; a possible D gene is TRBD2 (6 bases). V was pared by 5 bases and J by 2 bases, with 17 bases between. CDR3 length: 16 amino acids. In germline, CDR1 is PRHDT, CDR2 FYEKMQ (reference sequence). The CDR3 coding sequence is TGTGCCAGCAGCCCCCCCTTCCTGGACTACACAGATACGCAGTATTTT. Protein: CASSPPFLDYTDTQYF. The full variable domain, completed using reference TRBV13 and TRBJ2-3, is AAGVIQSPRHLIKEKRETATLKCYPIPRHDTVYWYQQGPGQDPQFLISFYEKMQSDKGSIPDRFSAQQFSDYHSELNMSSLELGDSALYFCASSPPFLDYTDTQYFGPGTRLTVL.

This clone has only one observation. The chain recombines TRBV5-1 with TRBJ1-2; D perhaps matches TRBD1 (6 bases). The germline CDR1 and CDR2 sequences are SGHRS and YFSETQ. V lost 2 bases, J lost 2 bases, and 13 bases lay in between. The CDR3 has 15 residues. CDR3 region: CASSFLGAGNYGYTF. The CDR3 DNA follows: TGCGCCAGCAGCTTTTTGGGGGCTGGAAACTATGGCTACACCTTC.

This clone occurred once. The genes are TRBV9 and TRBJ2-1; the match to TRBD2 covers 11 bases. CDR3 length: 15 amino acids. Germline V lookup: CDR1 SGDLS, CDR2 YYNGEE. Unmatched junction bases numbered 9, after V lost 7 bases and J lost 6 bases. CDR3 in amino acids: CASSLAGGFVNEQFF. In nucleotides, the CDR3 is TGTGCCAGCTCCCTAGCGGGAGGTTTCGTCAATGAGCAGTTCTTC.

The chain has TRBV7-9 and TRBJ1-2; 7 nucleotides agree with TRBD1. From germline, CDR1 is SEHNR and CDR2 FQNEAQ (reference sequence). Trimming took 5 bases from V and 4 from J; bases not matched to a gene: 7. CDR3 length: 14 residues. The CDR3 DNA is TGTGCCAGCAGCCCCAATCAGGGGGGCTATGGCTACACCTTC. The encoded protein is CASSPNQGGYGYTF.

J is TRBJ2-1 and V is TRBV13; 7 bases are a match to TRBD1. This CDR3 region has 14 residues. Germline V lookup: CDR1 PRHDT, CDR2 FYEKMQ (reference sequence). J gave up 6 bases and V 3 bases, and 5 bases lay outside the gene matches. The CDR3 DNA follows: TGTGCCAGCAGCTTCCGACAGGGACGCAATGAGCAGTTCTTC. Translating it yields CASSFRQGRNEQFF.

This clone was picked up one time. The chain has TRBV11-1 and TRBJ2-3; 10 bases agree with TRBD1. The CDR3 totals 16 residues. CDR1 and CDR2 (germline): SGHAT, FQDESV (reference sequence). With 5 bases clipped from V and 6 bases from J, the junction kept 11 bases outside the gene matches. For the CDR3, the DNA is TGTGCCAGCAGCCGATCCCAGACAGGGGGCATTGATACGCAGTATTTT. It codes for CASSRSQTGGIDTQYF.

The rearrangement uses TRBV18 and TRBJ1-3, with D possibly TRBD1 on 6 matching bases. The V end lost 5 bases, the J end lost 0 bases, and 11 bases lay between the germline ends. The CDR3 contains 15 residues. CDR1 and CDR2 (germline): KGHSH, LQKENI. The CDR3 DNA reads TGTGCCAGCTCAACAGGGACGAGCTCTGGAAACACCATATATTTT. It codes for CASSTGTSSGNTIYF.

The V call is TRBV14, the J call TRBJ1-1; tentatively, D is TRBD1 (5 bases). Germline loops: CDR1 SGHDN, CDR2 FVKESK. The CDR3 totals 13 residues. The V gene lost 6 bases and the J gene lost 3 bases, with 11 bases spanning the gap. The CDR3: CASRSGVYTEAFF. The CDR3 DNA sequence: TGTGCCAGCAGGTCGGGGGTTTACACTGAAGCTTTCTTT.

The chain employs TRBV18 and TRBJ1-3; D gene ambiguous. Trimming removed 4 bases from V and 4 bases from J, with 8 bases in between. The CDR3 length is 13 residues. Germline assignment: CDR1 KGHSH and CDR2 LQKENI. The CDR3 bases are TGTGCCAGCTCACAGGACTCGGGAAACACCATATATTTT. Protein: CASSQDSGNTIYF. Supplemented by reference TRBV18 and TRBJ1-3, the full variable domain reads NAGVMQNPRHLVRRRGQEARLRCSPMKGHSHVYWYRQLPEEGLKFMVYLQKENIIDESGMPKERFSAEFPKEGPSILRIQQVVRGDSAAYFCASSQDSGNTIYFGEGSWLTVV.

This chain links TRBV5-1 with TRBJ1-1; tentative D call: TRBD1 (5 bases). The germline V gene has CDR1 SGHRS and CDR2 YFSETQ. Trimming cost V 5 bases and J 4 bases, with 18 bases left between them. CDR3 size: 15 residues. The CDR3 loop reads CASRESGGRSTEAFF. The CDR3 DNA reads TGCGCCAGCAGGGAGTCGGGGGGGAGGAGCACTGAAGCTTTCTTT.

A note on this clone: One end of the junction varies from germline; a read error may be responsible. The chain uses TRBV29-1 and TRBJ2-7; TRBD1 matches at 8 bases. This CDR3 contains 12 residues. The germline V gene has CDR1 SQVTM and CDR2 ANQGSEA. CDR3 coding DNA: TGCAGCGTGGAAGGACAGGGCTACGAGCAGTACTTC. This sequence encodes CSVEGQGYEQYF.

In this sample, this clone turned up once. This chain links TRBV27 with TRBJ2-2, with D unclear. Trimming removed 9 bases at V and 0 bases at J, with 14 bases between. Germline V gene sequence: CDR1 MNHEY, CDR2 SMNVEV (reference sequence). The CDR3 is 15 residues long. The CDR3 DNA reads TGTGCCAGTCAATTTTATCGGGCGAACACCGGGGAGCTGTTTTTT. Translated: CASQFYRANTGELFF.

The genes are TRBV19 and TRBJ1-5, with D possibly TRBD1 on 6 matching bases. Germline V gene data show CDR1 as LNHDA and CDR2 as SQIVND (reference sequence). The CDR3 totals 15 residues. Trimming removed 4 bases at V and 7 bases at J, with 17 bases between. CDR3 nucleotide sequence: TGTGCCAGTAGTACCAGGGGCTTTGGAGACCAGCCCCAGCATTTT. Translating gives CASSTRGFGDQPQHF.

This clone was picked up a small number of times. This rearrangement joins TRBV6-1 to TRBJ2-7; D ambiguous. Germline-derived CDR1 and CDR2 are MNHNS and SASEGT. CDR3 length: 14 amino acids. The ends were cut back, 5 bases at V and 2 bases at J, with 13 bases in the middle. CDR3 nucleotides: TGTGCCAGCAGTCCAGGCTTGTATACCTACGAGCAGTACTTC. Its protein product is CASSPGLYTYEQYF.